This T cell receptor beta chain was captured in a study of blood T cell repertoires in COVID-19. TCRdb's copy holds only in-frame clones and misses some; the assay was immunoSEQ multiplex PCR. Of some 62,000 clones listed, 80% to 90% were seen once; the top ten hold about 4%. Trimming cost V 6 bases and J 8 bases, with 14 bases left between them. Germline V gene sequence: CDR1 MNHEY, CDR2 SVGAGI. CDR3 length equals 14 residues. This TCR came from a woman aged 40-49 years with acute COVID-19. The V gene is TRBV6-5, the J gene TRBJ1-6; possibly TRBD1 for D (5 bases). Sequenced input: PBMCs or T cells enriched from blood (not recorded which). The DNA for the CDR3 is TGTGCCAGCAGACCGGGACTAGGACATTCACCCCTCCACTTT. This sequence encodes CASRPGLGHSPLHF.